This section outlines one TCR beta chain sequence together with its context. For every sample, around 9.6 x 10^4 TCR templates were assayed. Clones were sequenced by immunoSEQ multiplex PCR, and TCRdb holds only the in-frame ones, with some missing. The table includes approximately 100,000 clones, roughly nine tenths detected once. The data belong to a study of siplizumab effects on memory and regulatory T cells. CDR1 is SNHLY, CDR2 FYNNEI, per germline. The germline V and J ends were trimmed by 5 bases and 5 bases, with 18 bases remaining between them. This CDR3 has 15 amino acids. The sequencing input was Tregs sorted from blood. This clonotype originated in a human donor in good health. The V gene is TRBV2, the J gene TRBJ1-1; unclear D gene. The DNA for the CDR3 is TGTGCCAGCAGTATCGCCCAGGTTTTGGGGACTGAAGCTTTCTTT. Residues: CASSIAQVLGTEAFF.